The 21 T cell receptor beta chains reported below all come from one sample, sequenced in a study of OX40 agonist ivuxolimab in advanced cancers. The table came from immunoSEQ multiplex PCR; TCRdb's copy has only in-frame clones and leaves some out. The sample carries about 43,000 clones, approximately 83% recorded once. Material: CD4+ or CD8+ T cells sorted from blood, obtained in a trial of the OX40 agonist ivuxolimab. These TCRs come from an adult with an advanced solid tumor such as melanoma, head and neck, liver or kidney cancer.

This clone was counted once. V gene TRBV5-4 combines with J gene TRBJ2-5; the D call may be TRBD1 or TRBD2 (5 bases each). CDR1 is SGHNT, CDR2 YYREEE, per germline (reference sequence). V lost 2 bases, J lost 1 base, and 9 bases lay in between. The CDR3 covers 14 residues. The CDR3 bases are TGTGCCAGCAGCTTCCCAGGGAGCCAAGAGACCCAGTACTTC. Protein sequence: CASSFPGSQETQYF.

The J gene is TRBJ2-5, the V gene TRBV23-1; either TRBD1 or TRBD2 may fit D (5 bases each). TRBV23-1 is an ORF, and what it does is uncertain. The CDR3 has 17 residues. The germline V and J ends were trimmed by 0 bases and 5 bases, with 19 bases remaining between them. As DNA, the CDR3 is TGCGCCAGCAGTCAATCCGCCGGGGACCCGGGCCGGGAGACCCAGTACTTC. Protein product: CASSQSAGDPGRETQYF.

The J gene is TRBJ2-5, the V gene TRBV4-1; weak D call: TRBD2 (5 bases). The end of the DNA is better explained by TRBJ2-7, so the J call may be wrong. This CDR3 is built from 15 residues. Germline lookup yields CDR1 MGHRA and CDR2 YSYEKL. The CDR3 protein is CASSLGGSATYEQYF. The CDR3 DNA reads TGCGCCAGCAGCCTAGGCGGTAGCGCGACCTACGAGCAGTACTTC.

This chain connects TRBV7-8 to TRBJ2-3; D unresolved. The germline V and J ends were trimmed by 5 bases and 1 base, with 10 bases remaining between them. The CDR3 loop spans 14 amino acids. Germline loops: CDR1 SGHVS, CDR2 FQNEAQ. CDR3 coding DNA: TGTGCCAGCAGCCCCGGACCCGGCACAGATACGCAGTATTTT. It encodes CASSPGPGTDTQYF.

The chain joins TRBV6-5 to TRBJ1-1, with a possible D match to TRBD1 (6 bases). CDR1 MNHEY and CDR2 SVGAGI come from the germline V gene. CDR3 size: 15 residues. The V end lost 2 bases, the J end lost 6 bases, and 16 bases lay between the germline ends. CDR3 protein: CASSYRPGGGAEAFF. CDR3 sequence (DNA): TGTGCCAGCAGTTACCGCCCGGGTGGGGGCGCTGAAGCTTTCTTT.

The chain employs TRBV6-1 and TRBJ2-1; D is unclear. Trimming left V 2 bases short and J 10 bases short, with 9 bases between. The CDR3 consists of 12 residues. CDR1 and CDR2 from the germline V gene are MNHNS and SASEGT. The CDR3 DNA reads TGTGCCAGCAGTGAAAAGAATCCCGAGCAGTTCTTC. This encodes CASSEKNPEQFF.

With respect to this clone: A junction boundary mismatches the germline segment, possibly from a read error. The V call is TRBV11-2, the J call TRBJ2-6, with TRBD1 matching 7 bases. The CDR3 is 13 residues long. Germline CDR1 and CDR2: SGHAT and FQNNGV. This chain's CDR3 is CASSLNRDRAQSF. Written as DNA, the CDR3 is TGTGCCAGCAGCCTGAACCGGGACAGAGCTCAGTCTTTC.

This clone was seen a few times. V is TRBV6-5 and J is TRBJ2-7; 7 bases are shared with TRBD2. Germline loops: CDR1 MNHEY, CDR2 SVGAGI. This CDR3 has 15 amino acids. The J segment lost 4 bases and the V segment lost 2 bases, leaving 8 bases of the junction unmatched. The CDR3 nucleotides are TGTGCCAGCAGTTACGGGGGGGACCTCTTATACGAGCAGTACTTC. This translates into CASSYGGDLLYEQYF.

The V call is TRBV19, the J call TRBJ1-5; tentatively, D is TRBD1 (5 bases). The CDR3 length is 14 residues. Trimming cost V 7 bases and J 7 bases, with 17 bases left between them. From germline, CDR1 is LNHDA and CDR2 SQIVND (reference sequence). Written as DNA, the CDR3 is TGTGCCAGTACCCCCCGGCAGGGCGGCCAGCCCCAGCATTTT. Its translation is CASTPRQGGQPQHF.

This chain connects TRBV21-1 to TRBJ2-1; TRBD2 was called by the table and not checked on the DNA. TRBV21-1 is a known pseudogene. There are 18 residues in the CDR3. The CDR3 reads CASSKVLAGAHSYNEQFF. The CDR3 region has the DNA TGTGCCAGCAGCAAAGTATTAGCGGGAGCGCACTCCTACAATGAGCAGTTCTTC.

J is TRBJ2-3 and V is TRBV6-5; 8 bases agree with TRBD2. The CDR3 runs 13 residues. Germline V lookup: CDR1 MNHEY, CDR2 SVGAGI. J was trimmed by 1 base and V by 6 bases; bases with no gene match: 0. This CDR3 is CASRTSGTDTQYF. Written as DNA, the CDR3 is TGTGCCAGCAGGACTAGCGGCACAGATACGCAGTATTTT.

This chain uses TRBV11-1 with TRBJ1-4, with D possibly being TRBD1 (6 bases). Germline CDR1 is SGHAT and CDR2 is FQDESV (reference sequence). Trimming removed 5 bases at V and 7 bases at J, with 14 bases between. CDR3 length equals 14 residues. For the CDR3, the DNA is TGTGCCAGCAGCCCGAAAGGGGGAGCTGAAAAACTGTTTTTT. As protein: CASSPKGGAEKLFF. Variable domain in full (rest from reference TRBV11-1 and TRBJ1-4): EAEVAQSPRYKITEKSQAVAFWCDPISGHATLYWYRQILGQGPELLVQFQDESVVDDSQLPKDRFSAERLKGVDSTLKIQPAELGDSAMYLCASSPKGGAEKLFFGSGTQLSVL.

J is TRBJ2-1 and V is TRBV7-9, with D possibly TRBD2 on 5 matching bases. This CDR3 comprises 15 residues. Germline-derived CDR1 and CDR2 are SEHNR and FQNEAQ (reference sequence). V was cut by 1 base and J by 8 bases, with 15 bases left in between. The CDR3 here is CASSLEGLEVDEQFF. DNA for the CDR3: TGTGCCAGCAGCTTAGAAGGCCTGGAGGTGGATGAGCAGTTCTTC. The whole variable domain, filled in from reference TRBV7-9 and TRBJ2-1, reads DTGVSQNPRHKITKRGQNVTFRCDPISEHNRLYWYRQTLGQGPEFLTYFQNEAQLEKSRLLSDRFSAERPKGSFSTLEIQRTEQGDSAMYLCASSLEGLEVDEQFFGPGTRLTVL.

This clone showed up just once. The chain employs TRBV18 and TRBJ2-1, with D perhaps being TRBD1 or TRBD2 (6 bases each). The CDR3 is 15 residues long. Germline lookup yields CDR1 KGHSH and CDR2 LQKENI. V dropped 0 bases and J dropped 6 bases, with 12 bases sitting between them. This chain's CDR3 is CASSPPRGVGNEQFF. CDR3 sequence (DNA): TGTGCCAGCTCACCACCAAGGGGGGTTGGCAATGAGCAGTTCTTC. Complete variable domain (other parts from reference TRBV18 and TRBJ2-1): NAGVMQNPRHLVRRRGQEARLRCSPMKGHSHVYWYRQLPEEGLKFMVYLQKENIIDESGMPKERFSAEFPKEGPSILRIQQVVRGDSAAYFCASSPPRGVGNEQFFGPGTRLTVL.

The J gene is TRBJ2-7, the V gene TRBV11-3; TRBD2 matches at 13 bases. The CDR3 covers 15 residues. The ends lost 5 bases at V and 0 bases at J; junction bases unmatched: 1. From germline, CDR1 is SGHNT and CDR2 YENEEA. The CDR3, as DNA: TGTGCCAGCAGCCGGACTAGCGGGGGCTCCTACGAGCAGTACTTC. This translates into CASSRTSGGSYEQYF.

The chain combines TRBV5-2 with TRBJ1-2; the table's TRBD1 call for D was not verified on the DNA. TRBV5-2 is a documented pseudogene. This CDR3 region has 12 residues. CDR3 residues: CASSVYRGGYTF. The CDR3 bases are TGTGCCAGCAGCGTATACAGGGGAGGCTACACCTTC.

This rearrangement joins TRBV18 to TRBJ1-6; 7 nucleotides align to TRBD1. The V segment lost 6 bases and the J segment 8 bases; nucleotides outside the gene matches: 7. CDR1 and CDR2 from the germline V gene are KGHSH and LQKENI. The CDR3 is 14 amino acids. CDR3 loop: CASSRQGWDSPLHF. The CDR3 coding sequence is TGTGCCAGCTCGCGACAGGGTTGGGATTCACCCCTCCACTTT.

V is TRBV11-2 and J is TRBJ1-6; D is uncertain. This CDR3 is built from 13 residues. V was shortened by 2 bases and J by 8 bases, with 7 bases between the two germline ends. Looked up from germline, CDR1 is SGHAT and CDR2 is FQNNGV. CDR3 sequence (DNA): TGTGCCAGCAGCTTAAATTCGGATTCACCCCTCCACTTT. It is translated as CASSLNSDSPLHF.

The genes are TRBV30 and TRBJ2-3, with 7 bases fitting TRBD1. The germline V gene encodes CDR1 GTSNPN and CDR2 SVGIG (reference sequence). There are 15 residues in the CDR3. The V segment lost 1 base and the J segment 4 bases; nucleotides outside the gene matches: 8. The CDR3 sequence: CAWSGPGGLSDTQYF. DNA for the CDR3: TGTGCCTGGAGTGGCCCAGGGGGTCTATCAGATACGCAGTATTTT.

CDR3 region: CASSQGDGFGYTF. DNA of the CDR3: TGTGCCAGCAGCCAAGGGGACGGATTTGGCTACACCTTC. The V and J genes are TRBV4-2 and TRBJ1-2, with D possibly TRBD1 on 5 matching bases. Germline V gene lookup returns CDR1 LGHNA and CDR2 YNFKEQ. The CDR3 length is 13 residues. V was pared by 1 base and J by 7 bases, with 10 bases between.

This clone was recorded a few times. The gene calls are TRBV7-3 and TRBJ1-2; D unclear. The CDR3 has 13 residues. CDR1 is SGHTA, CDR2 FQGTGA, per germline. The germline V and J ends were trimmed by 2 bases and 6 bases, with 10 bases remaining between them. CDR3 coding DNA: TGTGCCAGCAGCTTAGCTATGTCCGATGGCTACACCTTC. Residues: CASSLAMSDGYTF.